What follows are 32 T cell receptor beta chains derived from one specimen sequenced in a study of cytomegalovirus exposure and HLA in healthy donors. PCR involved 60 Vbeta and 13 Jbeta primers. TCRdb's copy holds only in-frame clones and misses some; the assay was immunoSEQ multiplex PCR. In the table there are about 38,000 clones, about 66% of which are singletons. Sequenced sample: PBMCs. The receptors originated from a man between 50 and 59 years old in good health and CMV-seropositive.

The chain joins TRBV14 to TRBJ1-1; 7 nucleotides agree with TRBD1. The germline gives CDR1 SGHDN, CDR2 FVKESK. This CDR3 has 15 residues. V shed 1 base and J 1 base; nucleotides not matched to a gene: 3. CDR3 region: CASSQGRDRNTEAFF. The CDR3, as DNA: TGTGCCAGCAGCCAAGGTAGGGACAGGAACACTGAAGCTTTCTTT.

The chain is built from TRBV28 and TRBJ1-5, with 9 bases fitting TRBD1. After removal of 5 bases from V and 0 bases from J, the junction contained 5 bases not matched to a gene. The CDR3 spans 16 residues. Germline CDR1 reads MDHEN; CDR2 reads SYDVKM. CDR3 sequence: CASSKQGAFSNQPQHF. Here the CDR3 DNA reads TGTGCCAGCAGTAAACAGGGGGCGTTTAGCAATCAGCCCCAGCATTTT.

This clone was detected a few times. The chain carries TRBV6-6 and TRBJ1-1, with TRBD1 matching 7 bases. CDR3 length: 13 amino acids. V trimming: 2 bases; J trimming: 6 bases; junction bases outside the gene matches: 3. The germline gives CDR1 MNHNY, CDR2 SVGAGI (reference sequence). CDR3 sequence reads: CASSYPTGPEAFF. The CDR3 nucleotides are TGTGCCAGCAGTTACCCGACAGGGCCTGAAGCTTTCTTT.

V is TRBV6-5 and J is TRBJ1-6; the D is unclear. The V gene lost 2 bases and the J gene lost 8 bases, with 10 bases spanning the gap. This CDR3 region has 14 residues. Germline V gene data show CDR1 as MNHEY and CDR2 as SVGAGI. CDR3 coding DNA: TGTGCCAGCAGTTACGAAACAGTTGATTCACCCCTCCACTTT. It codes for CASSYETVDSPLHF.

The chain has TRBV6-1 and TRBJ2-7; maybe TRBD1 (5 bases). This CDR3 comprises 14 residues. CDR1 MNHNS and CDR2 SASEGT come from the germline V gene. The V and J ends lost 8 bases and 2 bases respectively, with 16 bases between them. CDR3 amino acids: CASRIMTDTYEQYF. The CDR3 nucleotides are TGTGCCAGCCGAATTATGACGGACACCTACGAGCAGTACTTC.

The rearrangement uses TRBV29-1 and TRBJ2-3; 9 nucleotides line up with TRBD2. From germline, CDR1 is SQVTM and CDR2 ANQGSEA. The CDR3 loop spans 13 amino acids. After removal of 7 bases from V and 4 bases from J, the junction contained 6 bases not matched to a gene. CDR3 sequence reads: CSARTSAADTQYF. The CDR3 DNA follows: TGCAGCGCCCGGACTAGCGCGGCAGATACGCAGTATTTT.

V is TRBV6-5 and J is TRBJ1-3, with 8 bases aligning to TRBD1. Germline V CDR1 and CDR2: MNHEY, SVGAGI. CDR3 length: 15 amino acids. J gave up 3 bases and V 6 bases, and 7 bases lay outside the gene matches. CDR3 in DNA: TGTGCCAGCAGCCCTGAGGACAGGGTTGGAAACACCATATATTTT. The encoded protein is CASSPEDRVGNTIYF.

This chain joins TRBV4-3 and TRBJ1-2; maybe TRBD1 (6 bases). In germline, CDR1 is LGHNA, CDR2 YSLEER. V lost 2 bases and J lost 4, with 11 bases in between. This CDR3 is 14 amino acids long. CDR3 protein: CASSQLQGSYGYTF. The CDR3 nucleotides are TGCGCCAGCAGCCAACTACAGGGATCCTATGGCTACACCTTC.

The V and J genes are TRBV20-1 and TRBJ2-7, with TRBD2 as a possible D gene (5 bases). V lost 6 bases and J 2 bases, leaving 5 bases between the germline ends. In germline, CDR1 is DFQATT, CDR2 SNEGSKA (reference sequence). This CDR3 comprises 10 residues. CDR3 nucleotides: TGCAGTGCCGGGACCTACGAGCAGTACTTC. As protein: CSAGTYEQYF.

Judged by abundance, this clone is medium-sized. The chain joins TRBV2 to TRBJ2-3, with TRBD1 identical over 8 bases. Germline V gene data show CDR1 as SNHLY and CDR2 as FYNNEI. The CDR3 extends over 17 amino acids. The J segment lost 4 bases and the V segment lost 8 bases, leaving 17 bases of the junction unmatched. CDR3 in DNA: TGTGCCAGCCTTGGGACAGGCCTTTCGGTGGATCCAGATACGCAGTATTTT. Its protein is CASLGTGLSVDPDTQYF.

V and J are TRBV5-6 and TRBJ2-1; D may be TRBD1 (5 bases). V dropped 4 bases and J dropped 8 bases, with 10 bases sitting between them. The germline V gene has CDR1 SGHDT and CDR2 YYEEEE. The CDR3 spans 12 residues. The CDR3 sequence is CASSPGFDEQFF. The CDR3 DNA is TGTGCCAGCAGCCCAGGGTTCGATGAGCAGTTCTTC.

The gene calls are TRBV2 and TRBJ1-1; 10 bases are a match to TRBD1. With V trimmed by 6 bases and J by 6 bases, 7 bases remained unmatched. CDR1 SNHLY and CDR2 FYNNEI come from the germline V gene. This CDR3 is 14 amino acids long. The CDR3 region has the DNA TGTGCCAGCAGGGAGACAGGGGGCTTTTCTGAAGCTTTCTTT. This encodes CASRETGGFSEAFF.

The chain links TRBV6-6 to TRBJ1-5; TRBD1 agrees at 8 bases. The CDR3 extends over 14 amino acids. The V gene end was trimmed by 6 bases and the J gene end by 5 bases; junction bases not matched to a gene: 6. Germline CDR1 MNHNY, CDR2 SVGAGI (reference sequence). CDR3 DNA sequence: TGTGCCAGCAGCGCCAGGGGGCAGGATCAGCCCCAGCATTTT. This gives the protein CASSARGQDQPQHF.

The V call is TRBV27, the J call TRBJ1-6, with D unresolved. The germline V gene encodes CDR1 MNHEY and CDR2 SMNVEV (reference sequence). The CDR3 is 14 residues long. V was cut by 6 bases and J by 9 bases, with 15 bases left in between. The DNA for the CDR3 is TGTGCCAGCAGCCCCTACGGCCGGAGTTCACCCCTCCACTTT. This sequence encodes CASSPYGRSSPLHF.

The chain links TRBV7-8 to TRBJ1-3; 7 positions agree with TRBD1. This CDR3 spans 14 amino acids. Germline CDR1 is SGHVS and CDR2 is FQNEAQ. V lost 3 bases and J lost 2; bases outside the gene matches: 1. Here the CDR3 DNA reads TGTGCCAGCAGCTTGACAGGGCCTGGAAACACCATATATTTT. Translating it yields CASSLTGPGNTIYF.

This rearrangement joins TRBV9 to TRBJ1-1, with 7 bases fitting TRBD1. With V trimmed by 5 bases and J by 5 bases, 12 bases remained unmatched. The CDR3 extends over 15 amino acids. In germline, CDR1 is SGDLS, CDR2 YYNGEE. DNA for the CDR3: TGTGCCAGCAGTCCTCCGACAGGGCTGGGTACTGAAGCTTTCTTT. Its protein product is CASSPPTGLGTEAFF.

This clone has only a few counts. The chain employs TRBV4-3 and TRBJ1-1, with D hard to call. Germline-derived CDR1 and CDR2 are LGHNA and YSLEER. CDR3 length equals 13 residues. Trimming cost V 3 bases and J 7 bases, with 12 bases left between them. The CDR3 nucleotides read TGCGCCAGCAGCCAGGAGCGGTATGGTGAAGCTTTCTTT. It translates to CASSQERYGEAFF.

This clone showed up just a few times. J is TRBJ1-1 and V is TRBV10-3; D unresolved. The CDR3 spans 12 residues. From germline, CDR1 is ENHRY and CDR2 SYGVKD. Trimming stripped 2 bases from V and 11 bases from J, with 12 bases between. DNA for the CDR3: TGTGCCATCAGTGAGAACGGGGAGGTTGCTTTCTTT. Amino acid sequence: CAISENGEVAFF.

This sequence joins TRBV30 and TRBJ2-7; a possible D gene is TRBD1 (5 bases). CDR1 and CDR2 from the germline V gene are GTSNPN and SVGIG (reference sequence). CDR3 length: 11 residues. Trimming stripped 8 bases from V and 2 bases from J, with 10 bases between. The CDR3 DNA sequence: TGTGCCAGCACAGGTACCTACGAGCAGTACTTC. This sequence encodes CASTGTYEQYF. The variable domain in full, with the rest retrieved from reference TRBV30 and TRBJ2-7, is SQTIHQWPATLVQPVGSPLSLECTVEGTSNPNLYWYRQAAGRGLQLLFYSVGIGQISSEVPQNLSASRPQDRQFILSSKKLLLSDSGFYLCASTGTYEQYFGPGTRLTVT.

This clone occurred a few times. The chain employs TRBV5-6 and TRBJ1-4; D is perhaps TRBD1 (5 bases). The CDR3 consists of 13 residues. CDR1 and CDR2 (germline): SGHDT, YYEEEE. Trimming took off 7 bases at V and 6 bases at J, with 13 bases between the two ends. Here the CDR3 reads CASAGRNDEKLFF. As DNA, the CDR3 is TGTGCCAGCGCGGGACGGAACGATGAAAAACTGTTTTTT.

This chain connects TRBV7-8 to TRBJ2-3; no clear D. The germline CDR1 and CDR2 sequences are SGHVS and FQNEAQ. There are 14 residues in the CDR3. Trimming left V 7 bases short and J 0 bases short, with 11 bases between. DNA of the CDR3: TGTGCCAGCACCGTTGGGCCTAGCACAGATACGCAGTATTTT. This codes for CASTVGPSTDTQYF.

The chain is built from TRBV7-6 and TRBJ2-5; no firm D call. Germline V gives CDR1 SGHVS, CDR2 FNYEAQ. Trimming stripped 4 bases from V and 5 bases from J, with 11 bases between. The CDR3 covers 13 residues. The CDR3 reads CASSSLFEETQYF. CDR3 nucleotides: TGTGCCAGCAGCTCCCTCTTTGAGGAGACCCAGTACTTC.

This clone was seen a handful of times. The chain couples TRBV30 to TRBJ2-7; the match to TRBD1 covers 8 bases. V lost 2 bases, J lost 5 bases, and 5 bases stayed unmatched. The germline gives CDR1 GTSNPN, CDR2 SVGIG (reference sequence). The length of the CDR3 is 13 residues. Written as DNA, the CDR3 is TGTGCCTGGAGTCCAGGGGGCGTAAACGAGCAGTACTTC. Amino acid sequence: CAWSPGGVNEQYF.

The V call is TRBV6-5, the J call TRBJ1-1; TRBD1 is a possible D gene (5 bases). The CDR3 is 15 amino acids. Germline values: CDR1 MNHEY, CDR2 SVGAGI. The germline V and J ends were trimmed by 2 bases and 1 base, with 11 bases remaining between them. The CDR3 nucleotides read TGTGCCAGCAGTTACGGGGGGGTATCGAACACTGAAGCTTTCTTT. Amino acid sequence: CASSYGGVSNTEAFF.

J is TRBJ1-4 and V is TRBV7-8, with TRBD1 as a possible D gene (5 bases). With 2 bases removed from V and 11 bases from J, the gap between germline ends came to 15 bases. CDR3 length: 14 amino acids. Germline V gene lookup returns CDR1 SGHVS and CDR2 FQNEAQ. CDR3: CASSLYGARAKLFF. Here the CDR3 DNA reads TGTGCCAGCAGCTTATATGGGGCACGGGCCAAACTGTTTTTT.

This clone was counted only a few times. CDR3 region: CASSQADHEQYF. In nucleotides, the CDR3 is TGTGCCAGCAGCCAAGCGGACCACGAGCAGTACTTC. This chain connects TRBV2 to TRBJ2-7; D is possibly TRBD2 (5 bases). There are 12 residues in the CDR3. Germline V lookup: CDR1 SNHLY, CDR2 FYNNEI. Trimming removed 6 bases from V and 5 bases from J, with 11 bases in between.

V and J are TRBV5-4 and TRBJ2-1; 11 positions agree with TRBD2. V shed 5 bases, J shed 6 bases, and the junction held 7 bases outside the gene matches. CDR1 is SGHNT and CDR2 is YYREEE in the germline V gene (reference sequence). The CDR3 has 15 amino acids. CDR3 coding DNA: TGTGCCAGCAGGCTGACTAGCGGGGAGCGCAATGAGCAGTTCTTC. Translation gives CASRLTSGERNEQFF.

The genes are TRBV30 and TRBJ1-4; the D is unclear. The germline gives CDR1 GTSNPN, CDR2 SVGIG (reference sequence). With 3 bases removed from V and 8 bases from J, the gap between germline ends came to 19 bases. The CDR3 totals 15 residues. The CDR3 is CAWSPRTSAGEKLFF. The CDR3 DNA sequence: TGTGCCTGGAGCCCTCGAACCTCGGCGGGGGAAAAACTGTTTTTT.

This clone was seen a single time. The V call is TRBV2, the J call TRBJ2-5; D is perhaps TRBD1 (6 bases). This CDR3 region has 14 residues. The germline CDR1 and CDR2 sequences are SNHLY and FYNNEI. V lost 5 bases and J 5 bases, leaving 15 bases between the germline ends. CDR3 sequence: CASSKDSVGETQYF. CDR3 nucleotide sequence: TGTGCCAGCAGTAAGGACAGCGTTGGGGAGACCCAGTACTTC.

The rearrangement links TRBV2 to TRBJ1-5; D is ambiguous. Germline values: CDR1 SNHLY, CDR2 FYNNEI. This CDR3 spans 14 amino acids. V lost 2 bases to trimming and J lost 7 bases, with 12 bases between them. The CDR3, as DNA: TGTGCCAGCAGTGAATCAGCCCCAGGACAGCCCCAGCATTTT. It translates to CASSESAPGQPQHF.

The chain recombines TRBV5-1 with TRBJ1-1; 9 bases are shared with TRBD1. The J segment lost 2 bases and the V segment lost 3 bases, leaving 8 bases of the junction unmatched. From germline, CDR1 is SGHRS and CDR2 YFSETQ. This CDR3 is built from 16 residues. The CDR3 coding sequence is TGCGCCAGCAGCTGGGGGGGACAGGGCCTCAACACTGAAGCTTTCTTT. It yields the protein CASSWGGQGLNTEAFF.

The chain joins TRBV7-3 to TRBJ2-1; 8 nucleotides align to TRBD2. CDR1 is SGHTA, CDR2 FQGTGA, per germline. The CDR3 spans 14 residues. V lost 5 bases and J lost 9; bases outside the gene matches: 9. The CDR3, as DNA: TGTGCCAGCAGCCTCGGGGGGGGAGGGAGTGAGCAGTTCTTC. Its protein is CASSLGGGGSEQFF.